This TCR beta chain was identified during a study of blood T cells in healthy people across ages. Study-wide results and limits: Any changes in expanded clonotypes were possibly confounded, as donor CMV status remained unknown.

With 8 bases clipped from V and 2 bases from J, the junction kept 10 bases outside the gene matches. The germline gives CDR1 SNHLY, CDR2 FYNNEI. The length of the CDR3 is 16 residues. A sample-barcoded 5' primer and a J-beta primer mix were used in a second PCR of about 7 to 12 cycles. Each CDR3 protein gets one entry after TCRdb re-called the 5' RACE reads with MiXCR. The sample holds approximately 780,000 distinct CDR3 sequences, roughly 25% seen once. On this clonotype: Antigen: not known.

The sample was also linked to a second study, of T cells of mothers and their children. That source reports: A few healthy Caucasian mothers and their six children were the donors. Compared with unrelated pairs, related mother-child pairs had slightly higher, non-significant overlap.

This TCR came from a boy aged 5-17 years in good health. J is TRBJ2-5 and V is TRBV2, with TRBD2 matching over 11 bases. The sample was blood. The CDR3 sequence is CASRLAGGELQETQYF. The CDR3 nucleotides are TGTGCCAGCCGTCTAGCGGGGGGAGAACTTCAAGAGACCCAGTACTTC.